The present TCR beta chain was sequenced within a study of blood T cell repertoires in COVID-19. The overall study: PBMCs, B-cell-depleted T cells, or T cells were the source of the cDNA or gDNA that made up the material.

Clones were sequenced by immunoSEQ multiplex PCR, and TCRdb holds only the in-frame ones, with some missing. Of about 380,000 clones in the sample, about 90% were seen once. Living in 25 or so US areas, the participants were between about 18 and 100 years of age. Two consecutive negative NP/OP PCR tests, clearance, or resolved symptoms defined Cohort 3 recovery. The CDR3 consists of 14 residues. Germline V gene data show CDR1 as SNHLY and CDR2 as FYNNEI. Losses at the gene ends were 6 bases for V and 1 base for J; bases not matched to a gene: 1. The chain joins TRBV2 to TRBJ2-2, with 8 positions matching TRBD1. This receptor was identified in a woman in her twenties or thirties who had recovered from COVID-19. What was sequenced was PBMCs or T cells enriched from blood (not recorded which). The CDR3 sequence: CASRDRVNTGELFF. The CDR3 nucleotides are TGTGCCAGCAGGGACAGGGTGAACACCGGGGAGCTGTTTTTT.